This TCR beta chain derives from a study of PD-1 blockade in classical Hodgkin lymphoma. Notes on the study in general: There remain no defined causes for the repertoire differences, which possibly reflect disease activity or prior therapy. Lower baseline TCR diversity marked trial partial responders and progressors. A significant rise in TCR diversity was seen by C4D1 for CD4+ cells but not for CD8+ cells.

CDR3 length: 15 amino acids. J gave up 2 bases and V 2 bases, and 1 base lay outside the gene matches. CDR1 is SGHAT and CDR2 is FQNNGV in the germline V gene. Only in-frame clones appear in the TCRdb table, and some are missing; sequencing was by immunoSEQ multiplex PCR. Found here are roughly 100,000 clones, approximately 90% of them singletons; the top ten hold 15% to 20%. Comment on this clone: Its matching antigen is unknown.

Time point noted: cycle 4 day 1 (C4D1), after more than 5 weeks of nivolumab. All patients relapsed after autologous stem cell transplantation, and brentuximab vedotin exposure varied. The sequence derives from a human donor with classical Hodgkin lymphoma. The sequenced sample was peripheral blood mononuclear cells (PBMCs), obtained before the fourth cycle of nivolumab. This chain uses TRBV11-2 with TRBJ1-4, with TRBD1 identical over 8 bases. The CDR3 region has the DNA TGTGCCAGCAGCTTATGGGACAGGACTAATGAAAAACTGTTTTTT. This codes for CASSLWDRTNEKLFF. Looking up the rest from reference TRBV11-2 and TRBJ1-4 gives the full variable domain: EAGVAQSPRYKIIEKRQSVAFWCNPISGHATLYWYQQILGQGPKLLIQFQNNGVVDDSQLPKDRFSAERLKGVDSTLKIQPAKLEDSAVYLCASSLWDRTNEKLFFGSGTQLSVL.